This T cell receptor (beta chain) was profiled in a study of T cell responses to AZD1222 COVID-19 vaccine. The CDR3 contains 15 residues. Germline lookup yields CDR1 MNHEY and CDR2 SMNVEV (reference sequence). V lost 7 bases, J lost 1 base, and 13 bases lay in between. Assay: immunoSEQ multiplex PCR; the TCRdb copy retains only in-frame clones and omits some. The table includes 150,000 to 200,000 clones, almost 95% detected once. This receptor was taken from an adult in good health. The genes are TRBV27 and TRBJ2-2; D possibly uses TRBD1 or TRBD2 (5 bases each). The sequenced sample was peripheral blood, obtained on day 0 of AZD1222 vaccination. In DNA form, the CDR3 reads TGTGCCAGCAACCCAGGGAGTTTGAACACCGGGGAGCTGTTTTTT. Amino acids: CASNPGSLNTGELFF.